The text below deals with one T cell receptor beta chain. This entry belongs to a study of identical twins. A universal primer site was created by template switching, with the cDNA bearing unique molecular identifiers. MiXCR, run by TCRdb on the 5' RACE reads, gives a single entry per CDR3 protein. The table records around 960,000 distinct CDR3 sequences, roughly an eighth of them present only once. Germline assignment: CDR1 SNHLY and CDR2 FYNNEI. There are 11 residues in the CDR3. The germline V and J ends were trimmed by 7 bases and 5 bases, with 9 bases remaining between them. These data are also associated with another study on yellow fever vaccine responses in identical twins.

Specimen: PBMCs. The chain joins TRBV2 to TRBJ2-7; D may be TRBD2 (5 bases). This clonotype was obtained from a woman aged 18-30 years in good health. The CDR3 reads CASNAGHEQYV. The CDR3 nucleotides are TGTGCCAGCAATGCGGGCCACGAGCAGTACGTC.